Listed here is a single T cell receptor beta chain. It has no known antigen specificity. It has no much larger one-base neighbor in the sample; base qualities were not kept. The healthy controls were volunteers from blood banks in Maryland, USA. For the unsorted PBMC libraries, 2 million PBMCs were stored in RNAlater at -80 degrees C until RNA extraction and were used to generate the libraries. Peripheral blood was subjected to Ficoll-Hypaque density gradient centrifugation to isolate PBMCs, which were then cryopreserved in liquid nitrogen. Unmatched junction bases come to 3, with V trimmed by 0 bases and J by 6 bases. The germline V gene provides CDR1 SGHRS and CDR2 YFSETQ. The CDR3 spans 15 residues, from the cysteine through the phenylalanine. Only CDR3 DNA is held: 45 bases, read in frame from base 1. This record belongs to a study of neurological immune-mediated disorders (dated by TCRdb to the late 2010s). At the level of the whole study: The study compared peripheral blood TCR-beta repertoires of HTLV-I-associated myelopathy (HAM/TSP) patients, multiple sclerosis patients and healthy controls using UMI-based sequencing. The cohort included around 70 subjects: approximately 15 with HAM/TSP, approximately 34 with multiple sclerosis, and around 20 healthy controls. Longitudinal samples, technical triplicates and paired sorted CD4+ and CD8+ T-cell subsets, alongside PBMC samples, were included among the roughly 98 TCR-beta libraries. Overall results and qualifications from the work: Expanded clones from different subjects shared no identical CDR3 amino acid sequences, which suggests that TCR-beta repertoires were private in all groups. The highest TCR clonal expansion was observed in HAM/TSP patients, whereas the lowest was observed in MS patients, even when compared with healthy controls.

cDNA was synthesized by template-switch 5'RACE using a primer carrying a 10-nucleotide random unique molecular identifier by which each TCR transcript was tagged. Every sequencing run covered 15-18 subjects and yielded more than 160 million TCR-beta sequences. Total RNA was extracted with the RNeasy kit. Using the KAPA Real-time Library Amplification kit, TCR-beta VDJ regions were amplified with primers for the TCR constant region and the 5'RACE anchor. A first PCR added sample indexes and Illumina adaptors, after which a second PCR increased the library yield. After Ampure bead purification, the roughly 650 bp TCR product was size-selected on a 2% E-gel SizeSelection system. Before pooling, libraries had their quality checked on a Bioanalyzer, their concentration measured with Qubit, and their quantity determined with the Kapa Library Quantification kit. Libraries were sequenced paired-end 2 x 150 bp on an Illumina HiSeq 2500. To increase sequence diversity, about 25-31% phiX was spiked into each library pool. The original pipeline was this. The UMI-based MiGEC pipeline processed quality-filtered reads and removed over 75% of raw TCR sequences during error correction. IMGT germline references were used for aligning VDJ genes, and each clonotype was defined as a unique CDR3 amino acid sequence together with its V-J genes. Clonal expansion, Shannon diversity and CDR3 relatedness were evaluated with VDJtools (CalcPairwiseDistances, ClusterSamples), while phylogenetic trees were built in CLCbio workbench. A clone was classed as expanded if it had 8 or more unique UMIs, a cutoff based on coefficient-of-variation modelling across technical triplicates. TCRdb handled the public reads itself, with Q25 trimming in fastp and clone calling in MiXCR, and kept productive beta chains. Rows are combined by CDR3 protein, so each entry shows the most common genes and DNA. TCRdb assigned the V and J calls; the authors' analysis was not used. This sample lists 25,000 to 30,000 distinct CDR3 sequences; less than 8.5% were detected once. The ten top clones hold approximately 9.6% of the sample.

This receptor chain uses TRBV5-1 and TRBJ2-1; the central 10 bases match TRBD1. Sequenced sample: PBMCs. The sequence came from a woman aged 45-59 years in good health. The CDR3 sequence is CASSLDGDRGNEQFF. The DNA sequence reads TGCGCCAGCAGCTTGGATGGGGACAGGGGCAATGAGCAGTTCTTC.